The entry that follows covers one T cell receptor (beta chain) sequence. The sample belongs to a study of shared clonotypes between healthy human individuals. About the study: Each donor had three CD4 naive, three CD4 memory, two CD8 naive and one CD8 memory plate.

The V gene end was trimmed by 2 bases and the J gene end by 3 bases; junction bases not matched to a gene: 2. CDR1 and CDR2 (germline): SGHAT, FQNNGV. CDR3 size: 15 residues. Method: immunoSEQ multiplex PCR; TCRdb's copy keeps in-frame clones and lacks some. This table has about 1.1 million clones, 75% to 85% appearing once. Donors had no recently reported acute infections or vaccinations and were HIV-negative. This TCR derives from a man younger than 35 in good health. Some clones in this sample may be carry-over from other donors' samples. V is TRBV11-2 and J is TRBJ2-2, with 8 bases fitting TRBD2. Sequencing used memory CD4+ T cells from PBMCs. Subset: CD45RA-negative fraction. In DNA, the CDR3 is TGTGCCAGCAGCTTACTAGCGGGTCACACCGGGGAGCTGTTTTTT. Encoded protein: CASSLLAGHTGELFF. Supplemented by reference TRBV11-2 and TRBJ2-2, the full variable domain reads EAGVAQSPRYKIIEKRQSVAFWCNPISGHATLYWYQQILGQGPKLLIQFQNNGVVDDSQLPKDRFSAERLKGVDSTLKIQPAKLEDSAVYLCASSLLAGHTGELFFGEGSRLTVL.